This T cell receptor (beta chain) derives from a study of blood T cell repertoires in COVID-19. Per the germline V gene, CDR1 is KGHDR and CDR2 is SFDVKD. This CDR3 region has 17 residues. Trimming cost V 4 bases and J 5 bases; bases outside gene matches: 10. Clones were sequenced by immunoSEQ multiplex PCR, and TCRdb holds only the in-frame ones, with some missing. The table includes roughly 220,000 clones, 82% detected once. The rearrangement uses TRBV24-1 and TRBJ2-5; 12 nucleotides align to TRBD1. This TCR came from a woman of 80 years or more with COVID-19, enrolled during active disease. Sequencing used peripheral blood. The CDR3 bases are TGTGCCACCAGTGACCCGGGACAGGGGGCGAAGGGGGAGACCCAGTACTTC. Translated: CATSDPGQGAKGETQYF.